The next 23 T cell receptor beta chains were all read from a single sample in a study of blood T cells in healthy people across ages. A sample-barcoded 5' primer and a J-beta primer mix were used in a second PCR of roughly 6 to 11 cycles. Using its own MiXCR run on the 5' RACE reads, TCRdb lists one record per CDR3 protein. The sample shows 630,000 or so distinct CDR3 sequences, approximately 29% of them seen only once. Sequencing was done on a sample of blood. The receptors come from a woman of 80 years or more in good health.

This clonotype was picked up many times. The chain employs TRBV6-2 or TRBV6-3 and TRBJ2-4; 9 bases agree with TRBD1. Germline V gene lookup returns CDR1 MNHEY and CDR2 SVGEGT. V shed 6 bases, J shed 6 bases, and the junction held 3 bases outside the gene matches. The CDR3 is 13 amino acids. CDR3 bases: TGTGCCAGCAGGAAGGGACAGGGAAACATTCAGTACTTC. Translation gives CASRKGQGNIQYF.

This clonotype was detected ten times or more. The rearrangement joins TRBV21-1 to TRBJ2-5; the D call of TRBD2 is as the table states it, not checked on the DNA. TRBV21-1 constitutes a pseudogene. This CDR3 contains 17 residues. This CDR3 reads CASSAPAGTREVETQYF. CDR3 DNA sequence: TGTGCCAGCAGCGCTCCCGCCGGGACTAGGGAGGTGGAGACCCAGTACTTC.

J is TRBJ2-7 and V is TRBV2; TRBD2 agrees at 8 bases. Trimming took 7 bases from V and 0 from J; bases not matched to a gene: 5. CDR3 length: 14 residues. Germline V CDR1 and CDR2: SNHLY, FYNNEI. The CDR3 protein is CASNGGVLSYEQYF. The CDR3 DNA is TGTGCCAGCAACGGGGGGGTCCTCTCCTACGAGCAGTACTTC.

V and J are TRBV19 and TRBJ2-5; 13 bases are a match to TRBD2. CDR1 is LNHDA and CDR2 is SQIVND in the germline V gene (reference sequence). The CDR3 spans 16 residues. Germline trimming cut 4 bases from V and 2 bases from J; bases unmatched to any gene: 4. The CDR3 nucleotides are TGTGCCAGTAGTACAGGACTAGCGGGGGCACAAGAGACCCAGTACTTC. Its translation is CASSTGLAGAQETQYF.

The genes are TRBV4-2 and TRBJ2-1, with TRBD2 identical over 12 bases. V shed 11 bases, J shed 9 bases, and the junction held 11 bases outside the gene matches. CDR1 and CDR2 from the germline V gene are LGHNA and YNFKEQ. This CDR3 is built from 14 residues. The CDR3 sequence is CADSPGLAGSEQFF. The DNA of the CDR3 is TGTGCCGACAGCCCCGGACTAGCGGGGAGTGAGCAGTTCTTC.

The V and J genes are TRBV6-6 and TRBJ2-1; D is uncertain. The CDR3 totals 15 residues. The germline V and J ends were trimmed by 7 bases and 0 bases, with 13 bases remaining between them. From germline, CDR1 is MNHNY and CDR2 SVGAGI (reference sequence). CDR3 sequence: CASTNGPNSYNEQFF. CDR3 DNA sequence: TGTGCCAGCACCAACGGGCCCAACTCCTACAATGAGCAGTTCTTC.

The chain recombines TRBV15 with TRBJ2-3; tentatively, D is TRBD2 (6 bases). Trimming pared 4 bases from V and 0 bases from J, leaving 11 bases between. Per the germline V gene, CDR1 is LNHNV and CDR2 is YYDKDF (reference sequence). CDR3 length: 15 residues. The CDR3: CATSNEEGSTDTQYF. The CDR3 coding sequence is TGTGCCACCAGCAACGAGGAGGGGAGCACAGATACGCAGTATTTT.

The chain joins TRBV27 to TRBJ1-1; 9 bases fit TRBD1. This CDR3 comprises 15 residues. V lost 7 bases, J lost 5 bases, and 11 bases stayed unmatched. Germline CDR1 is MNHEY and CDR2 is SMNVEV (reference sequence). CDR3 sequence (DNA): TGTGCCAGCAAAATGGGGACAGGGATCTGGACTGAAGCTTTCTTT. Translating gives CASKMGTGIWTEAFF.

This clonotype was seen ten or more times. V is TRBV4-2 and J is TRBJ2-5; 10 nucleotides match TRBD2. CDR1 is LGHNA and CDR2 is YNFKEQ in the germline V gene. V lost 1 base to trimming and J lost 3 bases; unmatched junction nucleotides: 11. The CDR3 runs to 18 residues. In DNA form, the CDR3 reads TGTGCCAGCAGCCAAGGCCCCGCTAGCGGGGGTGGAAAAGAGACCCAGTACTTC. Its translation is CASSQGPASGGGKETQYF.

This clonotype was counted many times. This chain uses TRBV9 with TRBJ1-2; D gene unclear. V dropped 1 base and J dropped 4 bases, with 8 bases sitting between them. This CDR3 spans 13 amino acids. Germline CDR1 is SGDLS and CDR2 is YYNGEE. CDR3 DNA: TGTGCCAGCAGCGTACGGTGGGGCTATGGCTACACCTTC. Amino acids: CASSVRWGYGYTF.

About this clonotype: This clone may be a read error of a much larger clone one base away. This chain connects TRBV5-1 to TRBJ1-1, with a weak D call TRBD1 (5 bases). Germline V gene sequence: CDR1 SGHRS, CDR2 YFSETQ. Trimming stripped 2 bases from V and 5 bases from J, with 16 bases between. This CDR3 contains 15 residues. As DNA, the CDR3 is TGCGCCAGCAGCTTCAACCCCGGGACGGGGACTGAAGCTTTCTTT. Translation: CASSFNPGTGTEAFF.

The chain couples TRBV6-1 to TRBJ1-2, with 10 nucleotides matching TRBD1. The CDR3 is 19 residues long. The ends lost 4 bases at V and 4 bases at J; junction bases unmatched: 18. Germline CDR1 and CDR2: MNHNS and SASEGT. Written as DNA, the CDR3 is TGTGCCAGCAGTGGCGGGCCGGGGACAGGGGCCCTTTATGCCTATGGCTACACCTTC. It encodes CASSGGPGTGALYAYGYTF.

This clonotype was observed at least ten times. The J gene is TRBJ2-3, the V gene TRBV5-1; D uncertain. From germline, CDR1 is SGHRS and CDR2 YFSETQ. Between the trimmed V and J ends, which lost 4 bases and 0 bases, there was a span of 9 bases. The CDR3 covers 14 residues. CDR3 bases: TGCGCCAGCAGCCCAGGACCTAGCACAGATACGCAGTATTTT. Its translation is CASSPGPSTDTQYF.

This clonotype was seen at least ten times. This sequence joins TRBV5-1 and TRBJ1-2; D not resolved. Germline CDR1 reads SGHRS; CDR2 reads YFSETQ. This CDR3 is 15 amino acids long. V lost 4 bases and J 4 bases, leaving 17 bases between the germline ends. In DNA form, the CDR3 reads TGCGCCAGCAGCCCGGAAGGGCAGGTCAGCTATGGCTACACCTTC. Amino acid sequence: CASSPEGQVSYGYTF.

This clonotype was detected ten times or more. The chain recombines TRBV29-1 with TRBJ1-2; 7 bases fit TRBD1. Trimming at V came to 5 bases and at J to 0 bases, leaving 9 bases not matched to a gene. The germline CDR1 and CDR2 sequences are SQVTM and ANQGSEA. CDR3 length: 15 amino acids. The CDR3 DNA is TGCAGCGTTCGCGGGACGGGACAGTCTAACTATGGCTACACCTTC. This sequence encodes CSVRGTGQSNYGYTF.

This clonotype turned up a few times. V and J are TRBV2 and TRBJ1-1, with D possibly matching TRBD1 (5 bases). This CDR3 region has 16 residues. Germline values: CDR1 SNHLY, CDR2 FYNNEI. The V and J ends lost 6 bases and 1 base respectively, with 18 bases between them. The CDR3: CASRRAQTVENTEAFF. The CDR3 DNA reads TGTGCCAGCAGACGCGCACAGACAGTTGAGAACACTGAAGCTTTCTTT.

This clonotype was observed many times. J is TRBJ2-3 and V is TRBV6-1; D might be TRBD1 (6 bases). V lost 7 bases and J 7 bases, leaving 21 bases between the germline ends. This CDR3 has 15 amino acids. CDR1 and CDR2 from the germline V gene are MNHNS and SASEGT. CDR3 sequence: CASTPSGGRGYTQYF. CDR3 nucleotide sequence: TGTGCCAGCACCCCCTCAGGCGGCAGGGGTTATACGCAGTATTTT.

This clonotype was counted many times. V and J are TRBV30 and TRBJ2-7, with D perhaps being TRBD1 or TRBD2 (5 bases each). CDR1 is GTSNPN, CDR2 SVGIG, per germline (reference sequence). Deletions cut 2 bases from V and 12 bases from J, with 17 bases between. The CDR3 consists of 12 residues. The CDR3 reads CAWSLSGPRPYF. Here the CDR3 DNA reads TGTGCCTGGAGTCTTTCGGGACCCCGCCCGTACTTC.

Only a few counts were recorded for this clonotype. This sequence joins TRBV30 and TRBJ2-7, with D maybe TRBD2 (5 bases). CDR3 length equals 16 residues. Trimming pared 0 bases from V and 2 bases from J, leaving 17 bases between. CDR1 and CDR2 (germline): GTSNPN, SVGIG (reference sequence). CDR3 DNA: TGTGCCTGGAGTGTAGGGCACAGAACTAGAGCCTACGAGCAGTACTTC. Residues: CAWSVGHRTRAYEQYF. Using reference TRBV30 and TRBJ2-7 for the parts outside the CDR3, the full variable domain is SQTIHQWPATLVQPVGSPLSLECTVEGTSNPNLYWYRQAAGRGLQLLFYSVGIGQISSEVPQNLSASRPQDRQFILSSKKLLLSDSGFYLCAWSVGHRTRAYEQYFGPGTRLTVT.

The chain joins TRBV9 to TRBJ2-1, with D maybe TRBD2 (6 bases). The V end lost 6 bases, the J end lost 3 bases, and 16 bases lay between the germline ends. Germline V lookup: CDR1 SGDLS, CDR2 YYNGEE. CDR3 length equals 15 residues. In DNA, the CDR3 is TGTGCCAGCACTACCGGGACTCAGAACTACAATGAGCAGTTCTTC. Its protein product is CASTTGTQNYNEQFF.

This clonotype was observed at least ten times. The chain is built from TRBV12-3 or TRBV12-4 and TRBJ2-7; maybe TRBD1 (6 bases). Trimming cost V 2 bases and J 5 bases, with 16 bases left between them. The CDR3 is 15 residues long. DNA for the CDR3: TGTGCCAGCAGTTTAAATTGGGTCAGGGGCGACGAGCAGTACTTC. This translates into CASSLNWVRGDEQYF.

As regards this clonotype: Germline is not matched at one junction end, which may reflect a read error. The V call is TRBV20-1, the J call TRBJ2-3; 8 bases fit TRBD1. The CDR3 totals 15 residues. CDR1 and CDR2 from the germline V gene are DFQATT and SNEGSKA (reference sequence). CDR3 nucleotides: TGCGGTGCTACACATCGCCAGGGGGCAATAGATACGCAGTATTTT. This codes for CGATHRQGAIDTQYF.

This clonotype was observed many times. The V and J genes are TRBV27 and TRBJ2-7; TRBD2 aligns across 10 bases. The J segment lost 0 bases and the V segment lost 5 bases, leaving 7 bases of the junction unmatched. This CDR3 is built from 16 residues. The germline CDR1 and CDR2 sequences are MNHEY and SMNVEV (reference sequence). The CDR3 reads CASSPSERGGSYEQYF. In DNA form, the CDR3 reads TGTGCCAGCAGTCCATCAGAGCGGGGGGGCTCCTACGAGCAGTACTTC.